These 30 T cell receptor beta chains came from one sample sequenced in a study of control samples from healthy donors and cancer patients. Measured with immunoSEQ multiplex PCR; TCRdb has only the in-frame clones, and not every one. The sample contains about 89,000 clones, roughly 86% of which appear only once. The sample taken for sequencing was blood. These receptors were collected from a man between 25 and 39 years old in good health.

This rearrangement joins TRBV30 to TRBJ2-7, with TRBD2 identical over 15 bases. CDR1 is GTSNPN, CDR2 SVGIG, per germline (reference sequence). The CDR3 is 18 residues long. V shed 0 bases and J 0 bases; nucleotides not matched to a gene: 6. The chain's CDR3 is CAWSVQGLAGGHSYEQYF. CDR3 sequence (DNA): TGTGCCTGGAGTGTACAGGGACTAGCGGGGGGCCACTCCTACGAGCAGTACTTC. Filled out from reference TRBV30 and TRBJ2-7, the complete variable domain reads SQTIHQWPATLVQPVGSPLSLECTVEGTSNPNLYWYRQAAGRGLQLLFYSVGIGQISSEVPQNLSASRPQDRQFILSSKKLLLSDSGFYLCAWSVQGLAGGHSYEQYFGPGTRLTVT.

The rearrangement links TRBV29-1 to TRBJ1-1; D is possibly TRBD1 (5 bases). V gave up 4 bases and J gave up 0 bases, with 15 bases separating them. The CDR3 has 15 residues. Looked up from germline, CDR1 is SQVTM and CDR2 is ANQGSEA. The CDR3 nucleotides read TGCAGCGTTGTTCTAGACAGTCTTTTGAACACTGAAGCTTTCTTT. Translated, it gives CSVVLDSLLNTEAFF.

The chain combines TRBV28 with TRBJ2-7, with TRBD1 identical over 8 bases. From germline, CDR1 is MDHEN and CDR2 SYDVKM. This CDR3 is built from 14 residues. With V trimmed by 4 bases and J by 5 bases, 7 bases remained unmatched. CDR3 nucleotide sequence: TGTGCCAGCAGTTCTTCACAGGGGGGCGACGAGCAGTACTTC. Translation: CASSSSQGGDEQYF.

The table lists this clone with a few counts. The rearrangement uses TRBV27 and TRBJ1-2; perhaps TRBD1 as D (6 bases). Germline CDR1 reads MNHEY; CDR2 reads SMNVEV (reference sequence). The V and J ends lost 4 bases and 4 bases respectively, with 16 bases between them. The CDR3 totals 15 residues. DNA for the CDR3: TGTGCCAGCAGTTCCACGGGGGCGGGGAGCTATGGCTACACCTTC. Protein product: CASSSTGAGSYGYTF.

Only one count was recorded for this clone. In DNA, the CDR3 is TGTGCCAGCAGCCCTGGACACAATCTGGGCTATGGCTACACCTTC. Its translation: CASSPGHNLGYGYTF. The chain combines TRBV2 with TRBJ1-2; D is possibly TRBD1 (5 bases). Looked up from germline, CDR1 is SNHLY and CDR2 is FYNNEI. The CDR3 is 15 amino acids. V was clipped by 6 bases and J by 4 bases, with 18 bases between them.

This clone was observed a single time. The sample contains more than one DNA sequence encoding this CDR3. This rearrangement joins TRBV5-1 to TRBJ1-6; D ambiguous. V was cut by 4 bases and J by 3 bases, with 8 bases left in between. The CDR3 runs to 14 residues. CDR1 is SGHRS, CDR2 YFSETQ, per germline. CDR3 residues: CASSRSGYNSPLHF. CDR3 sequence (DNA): TGCGCCAGCAGCCGCTCGGGCTATAATTCACCCCTCCACTTT.

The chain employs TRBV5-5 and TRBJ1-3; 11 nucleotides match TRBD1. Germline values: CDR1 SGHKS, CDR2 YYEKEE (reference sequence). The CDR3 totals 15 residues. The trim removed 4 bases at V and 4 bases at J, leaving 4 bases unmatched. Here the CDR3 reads CASSPGTGGGNTIYF. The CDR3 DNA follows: TGTGCCAGCAGCCCGGGGACAGGGGGAGGAAACACCATATATTTT.

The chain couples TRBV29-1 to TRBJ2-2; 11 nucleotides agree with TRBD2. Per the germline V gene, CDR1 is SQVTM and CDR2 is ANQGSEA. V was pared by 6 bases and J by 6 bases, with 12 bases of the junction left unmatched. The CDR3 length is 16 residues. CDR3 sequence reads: CSVPAAVAGGSGELFF. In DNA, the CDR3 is TGCAGCGTCCCGGCGGCGGTAGCGGGGGGGTCCGGGGAGCTGTTTTTT.

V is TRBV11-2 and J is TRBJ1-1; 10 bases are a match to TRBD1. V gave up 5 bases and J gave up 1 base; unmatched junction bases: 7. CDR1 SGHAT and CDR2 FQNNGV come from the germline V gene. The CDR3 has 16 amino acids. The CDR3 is CASSLSRTGGNTEAFF. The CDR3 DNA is TGTGCCAGCAGCCTATCGCGGACAGGGGGGAACACTGAAGCTTTCTTT.

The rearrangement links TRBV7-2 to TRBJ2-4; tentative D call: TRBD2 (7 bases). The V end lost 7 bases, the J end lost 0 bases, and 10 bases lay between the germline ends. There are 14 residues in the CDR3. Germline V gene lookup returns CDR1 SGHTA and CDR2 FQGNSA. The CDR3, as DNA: TGTGCCAGCAACGGGGGGCTAGCCAAAAACATTCAGTACTTC. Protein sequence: CASNGGLAKNIQYF.

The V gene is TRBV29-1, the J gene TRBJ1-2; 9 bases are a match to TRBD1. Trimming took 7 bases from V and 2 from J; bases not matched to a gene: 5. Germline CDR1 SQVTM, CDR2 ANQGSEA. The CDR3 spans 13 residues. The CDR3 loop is CSGYRGHNYGYTF. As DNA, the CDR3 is TGCAGCGGGTACAGGGGGCACAACTATGGCTACACCTTC. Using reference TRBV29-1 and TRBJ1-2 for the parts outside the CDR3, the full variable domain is SAVISQKPSRDICQRGTSLTIQCQVDSQVTMMFWYRQQPGQSLTLIATANQGSEATYESGFVIDKFPISRPNLTFSTLTVSNMSPEDSSIYLCSGYRGHNYGYTFGSGTRLTVV.

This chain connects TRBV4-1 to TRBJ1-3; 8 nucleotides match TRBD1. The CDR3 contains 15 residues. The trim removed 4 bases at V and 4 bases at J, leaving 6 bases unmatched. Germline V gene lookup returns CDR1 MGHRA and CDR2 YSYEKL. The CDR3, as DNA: TGCGCCAGCAGCCCAGGACAGGGACCGGGAAACACCATATATTTT. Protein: CASSPGQGPGNTIYF.

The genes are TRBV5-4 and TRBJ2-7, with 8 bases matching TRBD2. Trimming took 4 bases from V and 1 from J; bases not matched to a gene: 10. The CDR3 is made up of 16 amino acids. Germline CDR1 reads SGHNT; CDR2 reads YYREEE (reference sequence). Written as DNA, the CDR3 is TGTGCCAGCAGCAGCCCCGGGGGGGGCGAGTCCTACGAGCAGTACTTC. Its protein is CASSSPGGGESYEQYF.

The CDR3 DNA is TGTGCCAGCAGCTTGGGGAGACAGGGCAACGATGGCTACACCTTC. It codes for CASSLGRQGNDGYTF. This chain joins TRBV5-6 and TRBJ1-2, with 7 bases matching TRBD1. There are 15 residues in the CDR3. V lost 0 bases to trimming and J lost 6 bases; unmatched junction nucleotides: 8. Germline CDR1 and CDR2: SGHDT and YYEEEE.

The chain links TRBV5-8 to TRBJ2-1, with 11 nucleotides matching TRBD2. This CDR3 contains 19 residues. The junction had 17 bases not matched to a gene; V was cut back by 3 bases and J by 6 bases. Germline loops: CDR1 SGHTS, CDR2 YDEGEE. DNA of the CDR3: TGTGCCAGCAGCTATAGGACTAGCGGGTACTTGCGTTCAGGCAATGAGCAGTTCTTC. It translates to CASSYRTSGYLRSGNEQFF.

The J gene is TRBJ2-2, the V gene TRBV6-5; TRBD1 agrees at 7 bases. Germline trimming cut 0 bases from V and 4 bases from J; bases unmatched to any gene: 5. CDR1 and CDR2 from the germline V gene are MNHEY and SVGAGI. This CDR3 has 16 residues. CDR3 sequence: CASSYSRRDSTGELFF. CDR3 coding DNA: TGTGCCAGCAGTTACTCCCGTCGGGACAGCACCGGGGAGCTGTTTTTT.

DNA for the CDR3: TGTGCCAGTAGTCTCTCGAAGGGGGCTCCCTATGGCTACACCTTC. It translates to CASSLSKGAPYGYTF. V and J are TRBV19 and TRBJ1-2; TRBD1 matches at 7 bases. CDR1 and CDR2 (germline): LNHDA, SQIVND (reference sequence). The CDR3 runs 15 residues. J gave up 4 bases and V 5 bases, and 10 bases lay outside the gene matches.

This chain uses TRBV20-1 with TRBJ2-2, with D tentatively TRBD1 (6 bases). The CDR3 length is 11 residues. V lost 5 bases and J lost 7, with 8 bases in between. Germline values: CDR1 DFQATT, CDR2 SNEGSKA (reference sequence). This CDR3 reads CSASRGGELFF. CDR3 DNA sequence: TGCAGTGCTTCCAGGGGCGGGGAGCTGTTTTTT.

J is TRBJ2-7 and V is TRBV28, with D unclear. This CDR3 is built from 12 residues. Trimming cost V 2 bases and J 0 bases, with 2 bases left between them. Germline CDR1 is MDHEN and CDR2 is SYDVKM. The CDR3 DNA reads TGTGCCAGCAGTTTAAACTCCTACGAGCAGTACTTC. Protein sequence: CASSLNSYEQYF.

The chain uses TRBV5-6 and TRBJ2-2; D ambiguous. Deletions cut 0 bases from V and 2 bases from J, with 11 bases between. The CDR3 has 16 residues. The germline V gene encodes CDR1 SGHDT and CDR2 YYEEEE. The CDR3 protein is CASSLEGQINTGELFF. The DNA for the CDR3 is TGTGCCAGCAGCTTGGAAGGCCAGATAAACACCGGGGAGCTGTTTTTT.

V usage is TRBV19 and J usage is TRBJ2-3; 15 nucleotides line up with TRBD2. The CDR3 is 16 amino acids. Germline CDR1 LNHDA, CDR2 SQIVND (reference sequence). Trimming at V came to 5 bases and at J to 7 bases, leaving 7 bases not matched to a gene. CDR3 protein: CASSARTSGGAYTQYF. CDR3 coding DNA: TGTGCCAGTAGTGCCCGGACTAGCGGGGGGGCATATACGCAGTATTTT.

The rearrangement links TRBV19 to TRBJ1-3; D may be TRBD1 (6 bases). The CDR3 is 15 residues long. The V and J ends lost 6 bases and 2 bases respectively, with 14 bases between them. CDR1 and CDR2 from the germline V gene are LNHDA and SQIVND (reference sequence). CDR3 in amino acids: CASRGWTVPGNTIYF. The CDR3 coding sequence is TGTGCCAGTAGGGGCTGGACAGTTCCTGGAAACACCATATATTTT.

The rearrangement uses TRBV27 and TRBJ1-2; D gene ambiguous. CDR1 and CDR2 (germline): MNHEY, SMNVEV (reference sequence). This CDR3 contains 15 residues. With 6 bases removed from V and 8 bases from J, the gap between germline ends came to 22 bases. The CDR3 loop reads CASSFADPKPGGYTF. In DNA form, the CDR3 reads TGTGCCAGCAGCTTCGCGGACCCTAAGCCGGGGGGCTACACCTTC.

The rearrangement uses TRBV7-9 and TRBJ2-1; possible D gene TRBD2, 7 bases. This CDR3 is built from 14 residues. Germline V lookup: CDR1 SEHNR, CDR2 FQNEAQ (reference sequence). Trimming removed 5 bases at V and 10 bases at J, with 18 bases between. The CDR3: CASSPRGGAWEQFF. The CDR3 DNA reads TGTGCCAGCAGCCCTAGGGGGGGGGCATGGGAGCAGTTCTTC.

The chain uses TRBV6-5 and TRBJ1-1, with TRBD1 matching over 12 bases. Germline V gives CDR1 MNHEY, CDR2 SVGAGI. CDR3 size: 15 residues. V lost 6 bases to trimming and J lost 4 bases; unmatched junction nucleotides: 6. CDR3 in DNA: TGTGCCAGCAGAGGGACAGGGGGCGAGGTCACTGAAGCTTTCTTT. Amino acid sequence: CASRGTGGEVTEAFF.

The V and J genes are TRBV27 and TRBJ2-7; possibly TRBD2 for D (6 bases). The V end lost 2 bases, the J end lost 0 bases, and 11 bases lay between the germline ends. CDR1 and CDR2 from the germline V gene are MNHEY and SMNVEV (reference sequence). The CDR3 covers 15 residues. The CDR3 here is CASSLTGGASYEQYF. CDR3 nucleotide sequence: TGTGCCAGCAGTTTAACTGGCGGGGCCTCCTACGAGCAGTACTTC.

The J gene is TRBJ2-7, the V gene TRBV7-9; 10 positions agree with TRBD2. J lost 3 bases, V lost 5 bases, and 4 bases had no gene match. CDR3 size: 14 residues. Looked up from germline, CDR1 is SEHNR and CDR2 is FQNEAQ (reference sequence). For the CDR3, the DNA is TGTGCCAGCAGCCAGGGACTAGCGAACTACGAGCAGTACTTC. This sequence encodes CASSQGLANYEQYF. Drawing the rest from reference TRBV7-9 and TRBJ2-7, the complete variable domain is DTGVSQNPRHKITKRGQNVTFRCDPISEHNRLYWYRQTLGQGPEFLTYFQNEAQLEKSRLLSDRFSAERPKGSFSTLEIQRTEQGDSAMYLCASSQGLANYEQYFGPGTRLTVT.

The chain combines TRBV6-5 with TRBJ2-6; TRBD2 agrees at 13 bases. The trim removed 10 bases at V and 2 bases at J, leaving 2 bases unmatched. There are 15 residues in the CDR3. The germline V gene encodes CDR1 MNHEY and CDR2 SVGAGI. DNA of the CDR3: TGTGCCATCGGGACTAGCGGGGCTGGGGCCAACGTCCTGACTTTC. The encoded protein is CAIGTSGAGANVLTF.

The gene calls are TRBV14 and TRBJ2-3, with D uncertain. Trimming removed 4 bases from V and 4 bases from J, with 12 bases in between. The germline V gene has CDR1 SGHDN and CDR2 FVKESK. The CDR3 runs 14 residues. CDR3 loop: CASSPSYWADTQYF. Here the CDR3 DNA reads TGTGCCAGCAGCCCGAGTTATTGGGCAGATACGCAGTATTTT.

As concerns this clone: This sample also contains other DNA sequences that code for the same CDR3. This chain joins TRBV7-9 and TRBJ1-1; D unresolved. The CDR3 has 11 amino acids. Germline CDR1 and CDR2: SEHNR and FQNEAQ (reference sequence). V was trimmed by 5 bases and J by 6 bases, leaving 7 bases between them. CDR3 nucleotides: TGTGCCAGCAGCCTGGCTGCTGAAGCTTTCTTT. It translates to CASSLAAEAFF.